Listed below are T cell receptor beta chains from one sample, sequenced in a study of lymphopenia after photon versus proton radiotherapy. Profiling relied on immunoSEQ multiplex PCR, and the TCRdb table lists in-frame clones only, not all of them. Among tens of thousands of clones, around nine tenths were seen once, and the ten largest hold 45% to 60%. The sample consisted of peripheral blood, taken from a patient treated with proton-based radiotherapy. The receptors originated from a woman aged 55-70 years with cholangiocarcinoma. Some clones in this sample may be carry-over from other donors' samples. The CDR3 runs from the conserved cysteine through the conserved F or W. The order of the fields is J gene, V gene, clone size, D gene, CDR3 protein, CDR3 DNA. D genes are given only for firm matches. Some rows have no size entry. The others give once, few or many, or a class for an expanded clone.

>TRBJ2-3|TRBV5-5|-|TRBD2
CASSPAGGSPDTQYF
TGTGCCAGCAGCCCCGCGGGAGGGTCGCCAGATACGCAGTATTTT
>TRBJ2-7|TRBV18|-|TRBD1
CASSRRTGIVYEQYF
TGTGCCAGCTCACGACGGACAGGGATCGTCTACGAGCAGTACTTC
>TRBJ2-1|TRBV20-1|-|-
CSASIPREQFF
TGCAGTGCTAGCATTCCGCGAGAGCAGTTCTTC
>TRBJ2-3|TRBV6-5|-|-
CASSPGHLTDTQYF
TGTGCCAGCAGTCCGGGACACCTTACAGATACGCAGTATTTT
>TRBJ2-1|TRBV15|-|-
CATSRATYNEQFF
TGTGCCACCAGCAGAGCAACCTACAATGAGCAGTTCTTC
>TRBJ1-5|TRBV21-1|few|-
CASSSARDHNQPQHF
TGTGCCAGCAGCTCTGCCCGGGACCACAATCAGCCCCAGCATTTT
>TRBJ1-1|TRBV27|-|-
CASSQLAGEAFF
TGTGCCAGCAGCCAGCTGGCAGGTGAAGCTTTCTTT
>TRBJ2-3|TRBV6-5|-|-
CASSYSGTSTDTQYF
TGTGCCAGCAGTTACTCCGGGACTAGCACAGATACGCAGTATTTT
>TRBJ2-7|TRBV6-6|-|TRBD2
CASSTAGGTYEQYF
TGTGCCAGCAGTACAGCGGGAGGGACCTACGAGCAGTACTTC
>TRBJ2-7|TRBV2|-|TRBD1
CASRRTSMGQGGEYEQYF
TGTGCCAGCAGACGGACCTCGATGGGACAGGGCGGTGAGTACGAGCAGTACTTC
>TRBJ2-1|TRBV10-3|-|TRBD2
CAISRQAGSSYNEQFF
TGTGCCATCAGTAGACAAGCGGGGAGCTCCTACAATGAGCAGTTCTTC
>TRBJ2-1|TRBV7-9|-|-
CASSFGRVNRNEQFF
TGTGCCAGCAGCTTTGGCAGGGTGAATCGGAATGAGCAGTTCTTC
>TRBJ1-5|TRBV5-1|-|-
CASSLVPGNRFSNQPQHF
TGCGCCAGCAGCTTGGTCCCTGGAAACCGCTTTAGCAATCAGCCCCAGCATTTT